The sequence of this TCR beta chain was determined in a study of cytomegalovirus exposure and HLA in healthy donors. Germline V gene sequence: CDR1 MDHEN, CDR2 SYDVKM. CDR3 length: 13 residues. Whole-study results and caveats: Serostatus for CMV was the only available immune exposure information. A later analysis linked a missense DCLRE1C variant to TCR beta V- and J-gene trimming.

The PCR ran on 60 Vbeta and 13 Jbeta primers. Profiling relied on immunoSEQ multiplex PCR, and the TCRdb table lists in-frame clones only, not all of them. The sample has approximately 290,000 clones, 80% seen once. With respect to this clone: The antigen is undetermined.

The rearrangement uses TRBV28 and TRBJ1-1; TRBD1 is a possible D gene (5 bases). Source material: PBMCs. The clonotype was recovered from a girl aged 2 to 10 in good health and CMV-seronegative. The CDR3 DNA sequence: TGTGCTGTAATCGGGACTCCCGGCACTGAAGCTTTCTTT. Protein sequence: CAVIGTPGTEAFF.